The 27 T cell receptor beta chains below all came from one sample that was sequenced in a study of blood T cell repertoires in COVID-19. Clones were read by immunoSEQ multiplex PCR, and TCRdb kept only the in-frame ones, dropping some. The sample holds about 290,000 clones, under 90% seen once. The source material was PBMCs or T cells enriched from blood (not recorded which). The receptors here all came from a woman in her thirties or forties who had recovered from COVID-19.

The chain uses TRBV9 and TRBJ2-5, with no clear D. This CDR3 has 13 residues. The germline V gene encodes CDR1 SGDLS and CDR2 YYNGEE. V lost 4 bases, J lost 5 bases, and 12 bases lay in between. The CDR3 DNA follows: TGTGCCAGCAGCCCAAGACTTGAGGAGACCCAGTACTTC. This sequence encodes CASSPRLEETQYF.

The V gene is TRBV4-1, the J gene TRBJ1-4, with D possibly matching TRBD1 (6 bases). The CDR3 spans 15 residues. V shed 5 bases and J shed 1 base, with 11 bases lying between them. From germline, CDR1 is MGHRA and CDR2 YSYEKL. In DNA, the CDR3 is TGCGCCAGCAGCTCAGGGGTGGGAACTAATGAAAAACTGTTTTTT. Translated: CASSSGVGTNEKLFF.

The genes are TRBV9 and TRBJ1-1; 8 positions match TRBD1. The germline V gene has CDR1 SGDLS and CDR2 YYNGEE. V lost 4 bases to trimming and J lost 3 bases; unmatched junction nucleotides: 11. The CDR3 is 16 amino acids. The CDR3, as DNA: TGTGCCAGCAGCCCTCTCCCGGGACAGGTATACACTGAAGCTTTCTTT. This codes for CASSPLPGQVYTEAFF. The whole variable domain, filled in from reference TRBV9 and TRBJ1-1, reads DSGVTQTPKHLITATGQRVTLRCSPRSGDLSVYWYQQSLDQGLQFLIQYYNGEERAKGNILERFSAQQFPDLHSELNLSSLELGDSALYFCASSPLPGQVYTEAFFGQGTRLTVV.

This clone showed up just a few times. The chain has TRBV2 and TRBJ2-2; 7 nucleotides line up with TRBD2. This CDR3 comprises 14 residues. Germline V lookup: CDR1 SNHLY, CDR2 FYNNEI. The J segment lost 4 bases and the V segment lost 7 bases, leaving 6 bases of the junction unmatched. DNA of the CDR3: TGTGCCAGCACCCGGGGGGAGCTCACCGGGGAGCTGTTTTTT. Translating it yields CASTRGELTGELFF.

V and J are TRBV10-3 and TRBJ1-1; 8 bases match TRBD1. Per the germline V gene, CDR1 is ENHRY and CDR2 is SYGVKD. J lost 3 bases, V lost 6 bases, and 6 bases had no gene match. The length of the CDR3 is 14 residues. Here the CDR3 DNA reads TGTGCCATCAGAAAGGGACAGGTCGACACTGAAGCTTTCTTT. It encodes CAIRKGQVDTEAFF.

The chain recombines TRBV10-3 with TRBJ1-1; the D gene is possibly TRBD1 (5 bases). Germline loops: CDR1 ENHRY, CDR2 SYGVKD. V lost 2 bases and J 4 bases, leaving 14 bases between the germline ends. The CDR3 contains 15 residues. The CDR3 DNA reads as TGTGCCATCAGTGAGACCGGACCGGGGGGCACTGAAGCTTTCTTT. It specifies CAISETGPGGTEAFF.

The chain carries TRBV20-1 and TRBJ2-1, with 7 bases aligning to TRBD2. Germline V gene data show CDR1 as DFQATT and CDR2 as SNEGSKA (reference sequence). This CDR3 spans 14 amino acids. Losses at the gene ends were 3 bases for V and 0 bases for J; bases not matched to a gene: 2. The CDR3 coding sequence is TGCAGTGCTAGTGGGGGGGTCTCCTACAATGAGCAGTTCTTC. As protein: CSASGGVSYNEQFF.

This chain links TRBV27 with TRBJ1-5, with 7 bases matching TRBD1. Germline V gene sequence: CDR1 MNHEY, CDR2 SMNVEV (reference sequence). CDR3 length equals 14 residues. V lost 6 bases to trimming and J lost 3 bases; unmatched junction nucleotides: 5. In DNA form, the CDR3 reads TGTGCCAGCAGGCGACAGGGAAACAATCAGCCCCAGCATTTT. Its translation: CASRRQGNNQPQHF.

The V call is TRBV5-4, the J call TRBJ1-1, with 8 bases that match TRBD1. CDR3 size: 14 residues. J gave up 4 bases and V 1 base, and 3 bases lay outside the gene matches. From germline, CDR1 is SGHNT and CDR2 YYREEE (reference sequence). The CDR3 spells CASSLSTGGTEAFF. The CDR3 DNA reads TGTGCCAGCAGCTTGTCCACAGGGGGCACTGAAGCTTTCTTT.

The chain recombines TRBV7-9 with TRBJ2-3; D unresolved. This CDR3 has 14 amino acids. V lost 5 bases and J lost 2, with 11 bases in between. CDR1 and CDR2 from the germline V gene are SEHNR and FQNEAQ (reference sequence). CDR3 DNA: TGTGCCAGCAGCCCCGGTGGAGCCACAGATACGCAGTATTTT. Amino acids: CASSPGGATDTQYF.

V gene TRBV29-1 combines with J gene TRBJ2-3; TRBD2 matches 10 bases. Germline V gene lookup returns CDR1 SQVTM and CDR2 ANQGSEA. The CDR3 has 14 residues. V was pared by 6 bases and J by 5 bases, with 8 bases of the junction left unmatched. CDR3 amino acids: CSVAPSSGGDTQYF. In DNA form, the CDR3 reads TGCAGCGTAGCCCCCTCTAGCGGGGGAGATACGCAGTATTTT.

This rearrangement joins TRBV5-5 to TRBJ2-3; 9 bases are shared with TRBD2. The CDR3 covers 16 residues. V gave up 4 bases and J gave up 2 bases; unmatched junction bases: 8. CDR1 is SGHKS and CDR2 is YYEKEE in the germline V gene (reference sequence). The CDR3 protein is CASSKGLAANTDTQYF. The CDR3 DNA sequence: TGTGCCAGCAGCAAGGGACTAGCTGCAAACACAGATACGCAGTATTTT.

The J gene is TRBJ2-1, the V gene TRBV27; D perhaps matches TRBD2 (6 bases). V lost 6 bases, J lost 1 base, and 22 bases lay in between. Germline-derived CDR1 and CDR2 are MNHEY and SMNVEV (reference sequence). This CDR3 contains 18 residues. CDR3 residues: CASSMIGTPPRSYNEQFF. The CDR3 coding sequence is TGTGCCAGCAGCATGATCGGGACTCCCCCCCGGTCCTACAATGAGCAGTTCTTC.

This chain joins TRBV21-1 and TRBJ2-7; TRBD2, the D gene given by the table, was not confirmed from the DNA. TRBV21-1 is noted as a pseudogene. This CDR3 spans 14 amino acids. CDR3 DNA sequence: TGTGCCAGCAGCGGCTGTCTCCGGGCCTACGAGCAGTACTTC. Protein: CASSGCLRAYEQYF.

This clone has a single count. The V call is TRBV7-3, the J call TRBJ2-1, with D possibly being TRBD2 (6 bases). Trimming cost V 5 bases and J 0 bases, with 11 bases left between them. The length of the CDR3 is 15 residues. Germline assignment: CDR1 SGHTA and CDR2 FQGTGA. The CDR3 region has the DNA TGTGCCAGCAGCCCTAGCGCCTTCTCCTACAATGAGCAGTTCTTC. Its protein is CASSPSAFSYNEQFF. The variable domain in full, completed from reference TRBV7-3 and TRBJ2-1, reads GAGVSQTPSNKVTEKGKYVELRCDPISGHTALYWYRQSLGQGPEFLIYFQGTGAADDSGLPNDRFFAVRPEGSVSTLKIQRTERGDSAVYLCASSPSAFSYNEQFFGPGTRLTVL.

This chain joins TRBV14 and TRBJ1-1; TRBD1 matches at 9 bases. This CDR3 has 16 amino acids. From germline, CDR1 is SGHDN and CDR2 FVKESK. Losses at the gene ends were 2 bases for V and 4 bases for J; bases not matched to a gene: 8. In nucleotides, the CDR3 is TGTGCCAGCAGCCAATCCCCCGGGACAGGGTTCACTGAAGCTTTCTTT. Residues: CASSQSPGTGFTEAFF.

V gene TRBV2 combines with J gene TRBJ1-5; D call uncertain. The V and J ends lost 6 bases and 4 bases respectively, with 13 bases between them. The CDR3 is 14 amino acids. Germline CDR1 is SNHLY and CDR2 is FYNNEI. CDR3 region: CASSAQGRNQPQHF. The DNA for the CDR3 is TGTGCCAGCAGCGCTCAAGGGAGGAATCAGCCCCAGCATTTT.

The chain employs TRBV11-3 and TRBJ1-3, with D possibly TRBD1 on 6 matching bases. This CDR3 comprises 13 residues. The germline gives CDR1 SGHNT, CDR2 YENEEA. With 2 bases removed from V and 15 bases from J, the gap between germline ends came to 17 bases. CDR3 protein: CASSLPGDEKQYF. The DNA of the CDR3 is TGTGCCAGCAGCTTACCAGGGGACGAGAAACAATATTTT. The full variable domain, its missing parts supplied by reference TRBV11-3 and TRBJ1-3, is EAGVVQSPRYKIIEKKQPVAFWCNPISGHNTLYWYLQNLGQGPELLIRYENEEAVDDSQLPKDRFSAERLKGVDSTLKIQPAELGDSAVYLCASSLPGDEKQYFGEGSWLTVV.

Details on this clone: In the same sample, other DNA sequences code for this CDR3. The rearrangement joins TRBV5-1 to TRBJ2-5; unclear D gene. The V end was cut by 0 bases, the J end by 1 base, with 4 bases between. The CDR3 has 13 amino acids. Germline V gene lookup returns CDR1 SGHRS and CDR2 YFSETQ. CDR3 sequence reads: CASSLGLQETQYF. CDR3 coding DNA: TGCGCCAGCAGCTTGGGACTCCAAGAGACCCAGTACTTC.

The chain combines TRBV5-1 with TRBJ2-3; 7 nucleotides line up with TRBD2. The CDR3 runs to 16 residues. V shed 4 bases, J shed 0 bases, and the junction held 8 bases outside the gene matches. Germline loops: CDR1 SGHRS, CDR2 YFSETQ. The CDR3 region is CASSHTSVASTDTQYF. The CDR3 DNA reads TGCGCCAGCAGCCATACTAGCGTTGCTAGCACAGATACGCAGTATTTT.

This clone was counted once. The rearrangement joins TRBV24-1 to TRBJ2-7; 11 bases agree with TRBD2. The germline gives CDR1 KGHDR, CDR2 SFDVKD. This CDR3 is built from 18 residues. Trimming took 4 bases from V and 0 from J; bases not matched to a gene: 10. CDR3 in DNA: TGTGCCACCAGTGACAACGCCGGACTAGCGGGCAGCTCCTACGAGCAGTACTTC. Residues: CATSDNAGLAGSSYEQYF.

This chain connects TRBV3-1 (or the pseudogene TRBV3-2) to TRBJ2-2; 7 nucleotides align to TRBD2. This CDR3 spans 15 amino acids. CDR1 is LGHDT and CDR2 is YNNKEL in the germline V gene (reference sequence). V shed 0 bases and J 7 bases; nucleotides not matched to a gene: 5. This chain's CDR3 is CASSQDGGIGGELFF. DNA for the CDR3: TGTGCCAGCAGCCAAGACGGGGGGATAGGCGGGGAGCTGTTTTTT.

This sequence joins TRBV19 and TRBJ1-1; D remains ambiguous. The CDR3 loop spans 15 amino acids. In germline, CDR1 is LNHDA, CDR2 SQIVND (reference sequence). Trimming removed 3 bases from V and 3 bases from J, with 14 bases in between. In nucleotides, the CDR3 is TGTGCCAGTAGTATTTACCCAGGCCCTCACACTGAAGCTTTCTTT. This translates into CASSIYPGPHTEAFF.

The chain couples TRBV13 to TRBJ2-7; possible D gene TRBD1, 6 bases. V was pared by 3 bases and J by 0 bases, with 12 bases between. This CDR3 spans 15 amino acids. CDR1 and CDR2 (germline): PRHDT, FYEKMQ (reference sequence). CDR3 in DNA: TGTGCCAGCAGCTTTCGGACAGCGAGCTCCTACGAGCAGTACTTC. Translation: CASSFRTASSYEQYF.

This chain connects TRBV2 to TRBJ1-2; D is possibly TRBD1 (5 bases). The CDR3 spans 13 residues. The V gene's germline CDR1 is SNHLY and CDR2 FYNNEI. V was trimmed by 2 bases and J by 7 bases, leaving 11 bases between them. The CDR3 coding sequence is TGTGCCAGCAGTGAATGGGGGGAAGGTGGCTACACCTTC. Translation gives CASSEWGEGGYTF.

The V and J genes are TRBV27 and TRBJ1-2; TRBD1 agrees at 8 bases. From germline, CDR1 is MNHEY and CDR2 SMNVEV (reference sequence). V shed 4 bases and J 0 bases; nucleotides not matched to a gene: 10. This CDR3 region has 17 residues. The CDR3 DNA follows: TGTGCCAGCAGTTCAGGGGGCCCTCTTCTCTCTAACTATGGCTACACCTTC. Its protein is CASSSGGPLLSNYGYTF.

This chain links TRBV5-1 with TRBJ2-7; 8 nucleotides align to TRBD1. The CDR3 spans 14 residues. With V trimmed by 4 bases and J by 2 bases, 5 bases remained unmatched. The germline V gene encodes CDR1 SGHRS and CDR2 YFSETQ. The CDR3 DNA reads TGCGCCAGCAGCACCGGACAGGGCACCTACGAGCAGTACTTC. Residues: CASSTGQGTYEQYF.